Described below is a single T cell receptor beta chain sequence and its context. The sample is drawn from a study of shared T cell receptors in the human thymus. Deletions cut 1 base from V and 5 bases from J, with 14 bases between. Germline assignment: CDR1 LGHNT and CDR2 FRNRAP. The CDR3 is made up of 16 amino acids. Sequencing was performed with immunoSEQ multiplex PCR; in TCRdb, only in-frame clones are kept and a portion is missing. Of 700,000 or so clones detected, approximately 85% appear once; the ten largest clones hold under 0.012%. These sequences were also reported in another study, on human thymus T cells.

The specimen sequenced was thymocytes. This sequence originates from a girl under three years old with a congenital heart defect. V gene TRBV12-5 combines with J gene TRBJ1-4; D possibly corresponds to TRBD1 (5 bases). The CDR3 region has the DNA TGTGCTAGTGGTTTGGGCCCCGGGACTCCCAATGAAAAACTGTTTTTT. Its protein product is CASGLGPGTPNEKLFF.